This is a list of T cell receptor beta chains from one sample in a study of siplizumab effects on memory and regulatory T cells. Measured with immunoSEQ multiplex PCR; TCRdb has only the in-frame clones, and not every one. The table has approximately 8,600 clones, roughly three quarters seen once. What was sequenced was effector memory CD8+ T cells sorted from blood. The receptors were sampled from a human donor in good health. The CDR3 runs from the conserved cysteine through the conserved F or W. A D gene is named only where the DNA matches it firmly. Expanded clones are given a class, and other clones once, few, many or no size at all.

TRBJ2-1	NA	TRBV7-9	TRBD1	TGTGCCAGCAGCCCGCCACAGGGGCGGAACGATGAGCAGTTCTTC	CASSPPQGRNDEQFF
TRBJ2-1	once	TRBV25-1	TRBD1	TGTGCCAGCACTGGCGTAGGGGACAGGGTCTACAATGAGCAGTTCTTC	CASTGVGDRVYNEQFF
TRBJ2-7	NA	TRBV4-1	NA	TGCGCCAGCAGCCAAGATCAGGAAGCGTCCGAGCAGTACTTC	CASSQDQEASEQYF
TRBJ1-1	NA	TRBV10-3	NA	TGTGCCATCAGTGGCAGGGGAAGTGGCACTGAAGCTTTCTTT	CAISGRGSGTEAFF
TRBJ2-2	NA	TRBV6-1	TRBD2	TGTGCCAGCAGTGGACTAGCGGGGGGGCCCGGGGAGCTGTTTTTT	CASSGLAGGPGELFF
TRBJ2-7	NA	TRBV6-4	NA	TGTGCCAGCAAGAACGGGGGTGAAGAGCAGTACTTC	CASKNGGEEQYF
TRBJ1-6	many	TRBV27	NA	TGTGCCAGCAGTTTGTATGTGGCGGACCCTTATTCACCCCTCCACTTT	CASSLYVADPYSPLHF
TRBJ2-7	NA	TRBV19	TRBD1	TGTGCCAGTAGGGAATTACAGGGGGAGACCTACGAGCAGTACTTC	CASRELQGETYEQYF
TRBJ2-6	NA	TRBV6-4	TRBD1	TGTGCCAGCAGTGACTCGACAGGGGGCTCTGGGGCCAACGTCCTGACTTTC	CASSDSTGGSGANVLTF
TRBJ1-3	NA	TRBV18	NA	TGTGCCAGCTCACCCGGAAACACCATATATTTT	CASSPGNTIYF
TRBJ1-1	NA	TRBV27	NA	TGTGCCAGCAGTTTTTGGGGGTCGGGTGAAGCTTTCTTT	CASSFWGSGEAFF
TRBJ1-3	few	TRBV18	NA	TGTGCCAGCTCACCCACAGACGGAAACACCATATATTTT	CASSPTDGNTIYF
TRBJ2-3	NA	TRBV6-4	NA	TGTGCCAGCAGTGACTCGGCGGGTAGCACAGATACGCAGTATTTT	CASSDSAGSTDTQYF
TRBJ2-5	NA	TRBV4-2	TRBD1	TGTGCCAGCAGCCAGGACAGGTACCAAGAGACCCAGTACTTC	CASSQDRYQETQYF
TRBJ2-1	NA	TRBV6-5	NA	TGTGCCAGCAGTTACGCGACAGGAAAGGGTGAGCAGTTCTTC	CASSYATGKGEQFF
TRBJ2-2	NA	TRBV4-2	NA	TGTGCCAGCACTCAAGGGGAAACCGGGGAGCTGTTTTTT	CASTQGETGELFF
TRBJ2-7	NA	TRBV18	TRBD1	TGTGCCAGCTCACCGAGGGAGGACAGGGTTGACGAGCAGTACTTC	CASSPREDRVDEQYF
TRBJ1-2	NA	TRBV18	NA	TGTGCCAGCTCACCCAATACAGAACGCTATGGCTACACCTTC	CASSPNTERYGYTF
TRBJ2-2	NA	TRBV6-5	TRBD1	TGTGCCAGCAGTTGGGCGCAGGGGGCTTACACCGGGGAGCTGTTTTTT	CASSWAQGAYTGELFF
TRBJ2-7	few	TRBV27	TRBD1	TGTGCCAGCAGTCCTTCCGGGACAGGGTCCGACGAGCAGTACTTC	CASSPSGTGSDEQYF
TRBJ2-6	once	TRBV6-4	NA	TGTGCCAGCAGTGACTCTAGCGGCTCTGGGGCCAACGTCCTGACTTTC	CASSDSSGSGANVLTF
TRBJ1-1	NA	TRBV2	NA	TGTGCCAGCAGTGATTTCCGGGCAGGGACTATTGAAGCTTTCTTT	CASSDFRAGTIEAFF
TRBJ2-5	NA	TRBV4-1	NA	TGCGCCAGCAGCCAAGAGATAAGCTTCGGCGGAGAGACCCAGTACTTC	CASSQEISFGGETQYF
TRBJ1-1	NA	TRBV30	NA	TGTGCCTGGATGTGGGCTAACACTGAAGCTTTCTTT	CAWMWANTEAFF
TRBJ2-3	NA	TRBV6-4	NA	TGTGCCAGCGAGGACAACACAGATACGCAGTATTTT	CASEDNTDTQYF
TRBJ2-7	NA	TRBV4-2	NA	TGTGCCAGCAGCCAAAGTACGGGGCGGTACGAGCAGTACTTC	CASSQSTGRYEQYF
TRBJ2-1	NA	TRBV18	TRBD1	TGTGCCAGCTCACCAGGGACAGGGGGGCGCGACAATGAGCAGTTCTTC	CASSPGTGGRDNEQFF
TRBJ2-2	NA	TRBV5-5	NA	TGTGCCAGCAGCCAAGATAAGGACAGAAGAACCGGGGAGCTGTTTTTT	CASSQDKDRRTGELFF
TRBJ1-2	few	TRBV15	NA	TGTGCCACCAGCGCTCATAGAAAGGACATTTATGGCTACACCTTC	CATSAHRKDIYGYTF
TRBJ2-3	NA	TRBV7-6	NA	TGTGCCAGCAGCTTAAGTAATGGACTGGAAATTACAGATACGCAGTATTTT	CASSLSNGLEITDTQYF
TRBJ2-1	NA	TRBV14	NA	TGTGCCAGCAGCCAAGAGCTAGGGAATGAGCAGTTCTTC	CASSQELGNEQFF
TRBJ1-2	NA	TRBV6-5	NA	TGTGCCAGTCATAGCACTTACTATGGCTACACCTTC	CASHSTYYGYTF
TRBJ2-1	NA	TRBV4-1	NA	TGCGCCAGCAGCCAAGCCGTAAGACCTAAGATGAGCGATGAGCAGTTCTTC	CASSQAVRPKMSDEQFF
TRBJ2-2	once	TRBV10-3	NA	TGTGCCATCAGTGGGGCCTACACCGGGGAGCTGTTTTTT	CAISGAYTGELFF
TRBJ2-1	NA	TRBV7-9	NA	TGTGCCAGCAGCTCCAGGGGCTGGCGGGAACGTCTTGGCAATGAGCAGTTCTTC	CASSSRGWRERLGNEQFF
TRBJ2-7	NA	TRBV6-5	NA	TGTGCCAGCAGTTACTCGAGACCAAGGGGCAACTACGAGCAGTACTTC	CASSYSRPRGNYEQYF
TRBJ1-2	NA	TRBV19	NA	TGTGCCAGTAGTATTTCGGATAACTATGGCTACACCTTC	CASSISDNYGYTF